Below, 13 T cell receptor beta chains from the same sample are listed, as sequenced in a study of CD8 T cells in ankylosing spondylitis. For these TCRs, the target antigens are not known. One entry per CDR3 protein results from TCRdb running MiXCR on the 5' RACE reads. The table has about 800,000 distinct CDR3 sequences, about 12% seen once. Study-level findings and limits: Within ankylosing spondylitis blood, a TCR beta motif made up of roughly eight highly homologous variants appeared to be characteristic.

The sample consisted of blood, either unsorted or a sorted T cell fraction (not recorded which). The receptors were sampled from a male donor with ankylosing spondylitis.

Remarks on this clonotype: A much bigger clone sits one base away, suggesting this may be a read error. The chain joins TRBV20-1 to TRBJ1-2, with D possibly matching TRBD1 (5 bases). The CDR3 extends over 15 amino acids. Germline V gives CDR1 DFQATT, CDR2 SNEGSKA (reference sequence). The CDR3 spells CSAREGERSNSGYTF. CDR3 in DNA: TGCAGTGCTAGGGAAGGGGAACGATCCAACTCTGGCTACACCTTC.

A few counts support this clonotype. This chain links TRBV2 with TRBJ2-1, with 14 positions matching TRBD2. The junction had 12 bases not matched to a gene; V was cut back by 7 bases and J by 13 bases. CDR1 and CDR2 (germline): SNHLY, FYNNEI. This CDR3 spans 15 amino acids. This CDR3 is CASNPGTSGRKDQFF. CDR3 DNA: TGTGCCAGCAACCCCGGGACTAGCGGGAGAAAGGACCAGTTCTTC.

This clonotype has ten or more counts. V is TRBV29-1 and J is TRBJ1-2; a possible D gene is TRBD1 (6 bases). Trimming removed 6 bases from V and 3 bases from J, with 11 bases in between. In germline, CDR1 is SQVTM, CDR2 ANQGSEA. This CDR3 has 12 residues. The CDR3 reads CSVSPGDYGYTF. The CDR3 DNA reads TGCAGCGTGTCCCCAGGGGACTATGGCTACACCTTC.

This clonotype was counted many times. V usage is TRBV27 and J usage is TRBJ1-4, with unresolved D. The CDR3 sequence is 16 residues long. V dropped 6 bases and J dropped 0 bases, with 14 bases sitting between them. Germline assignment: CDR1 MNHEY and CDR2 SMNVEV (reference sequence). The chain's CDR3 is CASSRRNSPTNEKLFF. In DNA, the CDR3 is TGTGCCAGCAGCCGACGGAACAGTCCAACTAATGAAAAACTGTTTTTT.

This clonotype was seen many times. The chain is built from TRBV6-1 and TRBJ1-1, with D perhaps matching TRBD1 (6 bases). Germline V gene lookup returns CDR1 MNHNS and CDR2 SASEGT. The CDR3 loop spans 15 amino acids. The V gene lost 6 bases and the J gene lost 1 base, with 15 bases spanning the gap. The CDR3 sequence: CASRKQGLGNTEAFF. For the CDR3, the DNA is TGTGCCAGCAGAAAACAGGGCCTCGGGAACACTGAAGCTTTCTTT.

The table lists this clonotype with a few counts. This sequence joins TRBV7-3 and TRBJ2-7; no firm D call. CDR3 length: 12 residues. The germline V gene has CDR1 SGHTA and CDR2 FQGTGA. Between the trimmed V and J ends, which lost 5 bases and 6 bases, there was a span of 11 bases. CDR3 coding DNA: TGTGCCAGCAGCCCGGGCAGTCTCGAGCAGTACTTC. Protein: CASSPGSLEQYF.

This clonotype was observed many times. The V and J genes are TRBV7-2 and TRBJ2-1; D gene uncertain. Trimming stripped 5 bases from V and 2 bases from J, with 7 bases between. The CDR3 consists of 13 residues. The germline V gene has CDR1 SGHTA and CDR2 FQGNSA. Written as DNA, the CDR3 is TGTGCCAGCAGCCCTCAGGCCTACAATGAGCAGTTCTTC. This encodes CASSPQAYNEQFF.

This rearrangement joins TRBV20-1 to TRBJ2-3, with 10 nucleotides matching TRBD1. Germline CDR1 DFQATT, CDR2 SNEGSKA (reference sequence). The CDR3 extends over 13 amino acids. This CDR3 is CSTGTGVADTQYF. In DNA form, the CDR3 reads TGCAGCACAGGGACAGGGGTCGCAGATACGCAGTATTTT.

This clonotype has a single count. CDR3 loop: CASSSREGSAARAQYF. In DNA form, the CDR3 reads TGCGCCAGCAGCTCGCGGGAGGGCTCCGCCGCAAGGGCCCAGTACTTC. The V call is TRBV5-1, the J call TRBJ2-5; 9 bases line up with TRBD2. The CDR3 sequence is 16 residues long. Germline CDR1 reads SGHRS; CDR2 reads YFSETQ. Trimming at V came to 3 bases and at J to 9 bases, leaving 15 bases not matched to a gene.

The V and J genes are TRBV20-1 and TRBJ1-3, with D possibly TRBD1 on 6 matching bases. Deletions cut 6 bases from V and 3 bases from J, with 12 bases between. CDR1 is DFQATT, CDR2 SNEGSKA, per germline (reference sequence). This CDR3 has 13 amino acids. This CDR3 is CSAPGAGGNTIYF. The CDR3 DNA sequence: TGCAGTGCCCCAGGGGCAGGTGGAAACACCATATATTTT.

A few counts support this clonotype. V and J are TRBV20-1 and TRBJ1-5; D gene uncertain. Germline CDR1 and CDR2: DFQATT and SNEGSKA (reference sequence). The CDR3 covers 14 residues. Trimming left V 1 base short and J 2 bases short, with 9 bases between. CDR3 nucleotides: TGCAGTGCTAGAGGTAGATTAGGCAATCAGCCCCAGCATTTT. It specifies CSARGRLGNQPQHF.

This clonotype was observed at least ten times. The CDR3 DNA reads TGCAGTGCTAGTGGTAGCGGGAGTGGCAATGAGCAGTTCTTC. This sequence encodes CSASGSGSGNEQFF. The V call is TRBV20-1, the J call TRBJ2-1, with 9 bases lining up with TRBD2. CDR1 and CDR2 from the germline V gene are DFQATT and SNEGSKA (reference sequence). The V segment lost 3 bases and the J segment 6 bases; nucleotides outside the gene matches: 6. This CDR3 is built from 14 residues.

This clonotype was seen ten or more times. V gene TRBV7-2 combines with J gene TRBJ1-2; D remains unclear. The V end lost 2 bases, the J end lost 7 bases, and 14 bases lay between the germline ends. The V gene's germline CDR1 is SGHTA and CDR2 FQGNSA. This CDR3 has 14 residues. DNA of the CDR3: TGTGCCAGCAGCTTAACCGGGTCTACCCCTGGCTACACCTTC. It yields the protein CASSLTGSTPGYTF.